The rows below give T cell receptor beta chains drawn from one sample of a study of identical twins. TCRdb ran MiXCR on the 5' RACE reads and lists one entry per CDR3 protein. The sample yields about 690,000 distinct CDR3 sequences, around 20% seen once. The sample was also linked to a second study, of T cells expressing NK-cell markers.

Material for sequencing was PBMCs. The source is a woman younger than 35 in good health. The CDR3 runs from the conserved cysteine through the conserved F or W. The D gene is left open where the match is weak. For some rows the clone size is stated as once, few or many, or as a class when expanded; others skip it.

v_call	j_call	clone_size	d_call	cdr3_aa	cdr3_nt
TRBV20-1	TRBJ1-1	-	-	CSAASVMNTEAFF	TGCAGTGCTGCCAGCGTTATGAACACTGAAGCTTTCTTT
TRBV6-2/TRBV6-3	TRBJ2-1	-	-	CASSYGQGRNEQFF	TGTGCCAGCAGTTACGGGCAGGGGAGGAATGAGCAGTTCTTC
TRBV20-1	TRBJ2-1	many	-	CSAWTDYNEQFF	TGCAGTGCGTGGACAGACTACAATGAGCAGTTCTTC
TRBV29-1	TRBJ2-1	many	TRBD2	CSVEEPSLAGGGNEQFF	TGCAGCGTTGAAGAGCCCTCTCTAGCGGGAGGGGGCAATGAGCAGTTCTTC
TRBV24-1	TRBJ2-1	-	TRBD2	CATSYAGGSRNEQFF	TGTGCCACCAGTTACGCGGGAGGGAGCCGGAATGAGCAGTTCTTC
TRBV10-1	TRBJ2-3	few	TRBD2	CASSDGKRGQVDTQYF	TGCGCCAGCAGTGATGGGAAGCGGGGGCAAGTAGATACGCAGTATTTT
TRBV7-2	TRBJ2-3	-	-	CASSLGRALPDTQYF	TGTGCCAGCAGCTTAGGGAGGGCCCTCCCAGATACGCAGTATTTT
TRBV7-9	TRBJ2-7	-	-	CASSLEAENEQYF	TGTGCCAGCAGCTTAGAGGCGGAAAACGAGCAGTACTTC
TRBV3-1	TRBJ2-3	-	TRBD1	CASSQDAGQGGTDTQYF	TGTGCCAGCAGCCAAGATGCGGGACAGGGGGGCACAGATACGCAGTATTTT
TRBV4-3	TRBJ2-7	once	TRBD1	CASSQDEQGAMYEQYF	TGCGCCAGCAGCCAGGACGAACAGGGGGCAATGTACGAGCAGTACTTC
TRBV18	TRBJ1-1	few	-	CASSPLEGKGTEAFF	TGTGCCAGCTCACCACTAGAGGGTAAGGGCACTGAAGCTTTCTTT
TRBV18	TRBJ2-7	few	-	CASSPHIYEQYF	TGTGCCAGCTCACCACATATCTACGAGCAGTACTTC
TRBV6-5	TRBJ2-1	-	TRBD1	CASIFLPGQGYNEQFF	TGTGCCAGCATTTTCCTCCCGGGACAGGGTTACAATGAGCAGTTCTTC